The present entry profiles one T cell receptor beta chain with its context. A read error may account for a junction end that differs from germline. The investigators amplified TCR beta CDR3 regions from RNA transcripts. HTBI primers were used for first-round RT-PCR of the TCR CDR3. TCRdb recomputed calls from the multiplex PCR reads with MiXCR, one row per CDR3 protein. This sample has 600,000 or so distinct CDR3 sequences; 16% occur once, and the top ten carry approximately 3.8%. The CDR3 is 15 amino acids. Germline CDR1 reads DFQATT; CDR2 reads SNEGSKA (reference sequence). The data stem from a study of T cells in Graves' hyperthyroidism and ophthalmopathy.

The gene calls are TRBV20-1 and TRBJ2-1; 10 bases map to TRBD2. This clonotype originated in a woman under 40 with Graves' hyperthyroidism. The specimen was blood. DNA of the CDR3: TGCAGTGCCAGAGCTAGCGGGAGATCTTACAATGAGCAGTTCTTC. This translates into CSARASGRSYNEQFF.